This T cell receptor beta chain was documented in a study of blood T cell repertoires in COVID-19. Study information: Sites across the United States, Italy and Spain contributed samples from acute and convalescent COVID-19.

V shed 3 bases and J 5 bases; nucleotides not matched to a gene: 5. CDR3 length: 14 amino acids. CDR1 and CDR2 (germline): LNHDA, SQIVND (reference sequence). This clone was recorded once. Libraries were prepared by immunoSEQ multiplex PCR; TCRdb keeps only in-frame clonotypes and omits some of them. The sample holds about 170,000 clones, around 86% seen once. The sample comprised peripheral blood. This TCR came from an elderly woman with COVID-19, enrolled during active disease. The chain couples TRBV19 to TRBJ1-1, with TRBD1 matching over 8 bases. The CDR3 here is CASSIAGGGTEAFF. Here the CDR3 DNA reads TGTGCCAGTAGTATCGCAGGGGGCGGAACTGAAGCTTTCTTT.